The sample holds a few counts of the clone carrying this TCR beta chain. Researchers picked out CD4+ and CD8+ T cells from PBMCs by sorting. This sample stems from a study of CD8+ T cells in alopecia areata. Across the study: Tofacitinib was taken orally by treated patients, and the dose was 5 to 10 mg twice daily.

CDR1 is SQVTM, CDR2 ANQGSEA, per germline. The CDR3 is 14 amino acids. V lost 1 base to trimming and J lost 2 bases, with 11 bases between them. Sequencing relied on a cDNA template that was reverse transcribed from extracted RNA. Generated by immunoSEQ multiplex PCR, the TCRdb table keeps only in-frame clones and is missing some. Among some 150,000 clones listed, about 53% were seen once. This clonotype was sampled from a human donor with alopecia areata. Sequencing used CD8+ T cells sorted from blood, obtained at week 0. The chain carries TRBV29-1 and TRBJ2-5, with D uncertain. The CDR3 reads CSVEGRRPQETQYF. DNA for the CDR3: TGCAGCGTTGAAGGGCGCAGACCTCAAGAGACCCAGTACTTC.